Each of the 16 T cell receptor beta chains below was sequenced from the same sample in a study of technical replicates of blood from a few donors. TCRdb's table, derived via immunoSEQ multiplex PCR, lists solely in-frame clones and lacks some. The sample lists 65,000 to 95,000 clones, 95% to 97% seen once, with around 0.18% in the top ten. Sequencing was carried out using T cells isolated from PBMCs. All receptors derive from a human donor in good health.

The chain combines TRBV18 with TRBJ2-7; D not certain. The ends were cut back, 3 bases at V and 2 bases at J, with 11 bases in the middle. The V gene's germline CDR1 is KGHSH and CDR2 LQKENI. This CDR3 spans 14 amino acids. The CDR3 sequence is CASSPGRTTYEQYF. CDR3 DNA sequence: TGTGCCAGCTCACCGGGCAGAACAACCTACGAGCAGTACTTC.

The chain combines TRBV28 with TRBJ1-1; D call uncertain. V was shortened by 2 bases and J by 8 bases, with 9 bases between the two germline ends. Germline V gene sequence: CDR1 MDHEN, CDR2 SYDVKM. This CDR3 spans 12 amino acids. CDR3 region: CASSLPGLEAFF. The DNA for the CDR3 is TGTGCCAGCAGTTTACCAGGATTAGAAGCTTTCTTT.

The chain is built from TRBV6-5 and TRBJ1-6; D gene ambiguous. In germline, CDR1 is MNHEY, CDR2 SVGAGI. The CDR3 length is 14 residues. The V end was cut by 8 bases, the J end by 0 bases, with 8 bases between. The CDR3 loop is CASLASSYNSPLHF. CDR3 DNA sequence: TGTGCCAGCTTGGCCAGCTCCTATAATTCACCCCTCCACTTT.

The chain recombines TRBV6-5 with TRBJ1-2, with 7 bases aligning to TRBD1. The CDR3 length is 14 residues. The V and J ends lost 5 bases and 4 bases, in that order; junction bases with no gene match: 7. Germline CDR1 is MNHEY and CDR2 is SVGAGI. CDR3 bases: TGTGCCAGCAGTGAGACAGGGACTGTCTATGGCTACACCTTC. It yields the protein CASSETGTVYGYTF.

The rearrangement joins TRBV7-3 to TRBJ2-7; the match to TRBD1 covers 9 bases. V trimming: 2 bases; J trimming: 5 bases; junction bases outside the gene matches: 10. CDR3 size: 16 residues. The germline gives CDR1 SGHTA, CDR2 FQGTGA. Here the CDR3 DNA reads TGTGCCAGCAGCTTAGGGCCCGGGACAGGGCTGAACGAGCAGTACTTC. Amino acids: CASSLGPGTGLNEQYF. The variable domain in full, completed from reference TRBV7-3 and TRBJ2-7, reads GAGVSQTPSNKVTEKGKYVELRCDPISGHTALYWYRQSLGQGPEFLIYFQGTGAADDSGLPNDRFFAVRPEGSVSTLKIQRTERGDSAVYLCASSLGPGTGLNEQYFGPGTRLTVT.

This chain joins TRBV28 and TRBJ2-2, with a possible D match to TRBD2 (5 bases). The CDR3 has 14 amino acids. The germline gives CDR1 MDHEN, CDR2 SYDVKM. Trimming took off 3 bases at V and 8 bases at J, with 13 bases between the two ends. CDR3 protein: CASSLGGGLGELFF. DNA for the CDR3: TGTGCCAGCAGTTTGGGCGGAGGCCTAGGGGAGCTGTTTTTT.

J is TRBJ2-7 and V is TRBV7-2, with D maybe TRBD2 (6 bases). The CDR3 consists of 17 residues. Germline assignment: CDR1 SGHTA and CDR2 FQGNSA. V lost 6 bases and J lost 7, with 28 bases in between. CDR3 sequence: CASRPRGLAGPTGEQYF. CDR3 coding DNA: TGTGCCAGCAGACCCAGAGGCCTTGCGGGGCCTACTGGAGAGCAGTACTTC.

This rearrangement joins TRBV28 to TRBJ2-7, with TRBD1 as a possible D gene (6 bases). Trimming cost V 5 bases and J 2 bases, with 16 bases left between them. The germline V gene encodes CDR1 MDHEN and CDR2 SYDVKM. CDR3 length: 15 residues. CDR3 sequence: CASSPPGQRTYEQYF. CDR3 nucleotide sequence: TGTGCCAGCAGTCCGCCAGGACAGAGGACCTACGAGCAGTACTTC. The whole variable domain, remainder taken from reference TRBV28 and TRBJ2-7, is DVKVTQSSRYLVKRTGEKVFLECVQDMDHENMFWYRQDPGLGLRLIYFSYDVKMKEKGDIPEGYSVSREKKERFSLILESASTNQTSMYLCASSPPGQRTYEQYFGPGTRLTVT.

The chain combines TRBV6-1 with TRBJ2-5; no firm D call. With 4 bases removed from V and 4 bases from J, the gap between germline ends came to 10 bases. The CDR3 consists of 13 residues. Germline values: CDR1 MNHNS, CDR2 SASEGT. Here the CDR3 reads CASSAIGLETQYF. CDR3 coding DNA: TGTGCCAGCAGTGCGATCGGTTTAGAGACCCAGTACTTC.

The genes are TRBV2 and TRBJ1-6; D not resolved. CDR3 length equals 15 residues. CDR1 and CDR2 from the germline V gene are SNHLY and FYNNEI. Between the trimmed V and J ends, which lost 5 bases and 6 bases, there was a span of 14 bases. The CDR3 region has the DNA TGTGCCAGCAGTCTAGTCCTGGTTCCTAATTCACCCCTCCACTTT. Protein product: CASSLVLVPNSPLHF. Complete variable domain (other parts from reference TRBV2 and TRBJ1-6): EPEVTQTPSHQVTQMGQEVILRCVPISNHLYFYWYRQILGQKVEFLVSFYNNEISEKSEIFDDQFSVERPDGSNFTLKIRSTKLEDSAMYFCASSLVLVPNSPLHFGNGTRLTVT.

This chain links TRBV6-6 with TRBJ1-3; the D is unclear. With 0 bases removed from V and 0 bases from J, the gap between germline ends came to 6 bases. This CDR3 is built from 15 residues. Germline values: CDR1 MNHNY, CDR2 SVGAGI (reference sequence). For the CDR3, the DNA is TGTGCCAGCAGTTACTCGACGGGCTCTGGAAACACCATATATTTT. Translated, it gives CASSYSTGSGNTIYF.

The chain couples TRBV28 to TRBJ2-5; D perhaps matches TRBD1 (6 bases). The germline V gene has CDR1 MDHEN and CDR2 SYDVKM. This CDR3 comprises 19 residues. Trimming removed 4 bases at V and 0 bases at J, with 24 bases between. The CDR3 DNA is TGTGCCAGCAGTTGGCCCGGACAGTTTGAAGGGGCGAACCAAGAGACCCAGTACTTC. The encoded protein is CASSWPGQFEGANQETQYF.

The table lists this clone with a count of one. This chain uses TRBV28 with TRBJ1-2, with no clear D. With 3 bases removed from V and 5 bases from J, the gap between germline ends came to 13 bases. The CDR3 covers 14 residues. Germline V gene sequence: CDR1 MDHEN, CDR2 SYDVKM. The CDR3 region is CASSFPPIAYGYTF. CDR3 in DNA: TGTGCCAGCAGTTTCCCCCCCATCGCGTATGGCTACACCTTC.

The chain uses TRBV6-5 and TRBJ2-7, with 8 bases that match TRBD1. The germline CDR1 and CDR2 sequences are MNHEY and SVGAGI. V shed 5 bases, J shed 3 bases, and the junction held 6 bases outside the gene matches. CDR3 length: 14 residues. This CDR3 reads CASSPGQGYYEQYF. The CDR3 coding sequence is TGTGCCAGCAGTCCCGGACAGGGTTACTACGAGCAGTACTTC.

The chain joins TRBV6-1 to TRBJ2-3; 7 bases fit TRBD2. The trim removed 7 bases at V and 4 bases at J, leaving 11 bases unmatched. The V gene's germline CDR1 is MNHNS and CDR2 SASEGT. The CDR3 sequence is 15 residues long. The CDR3 DNA is TGTGCCAGCAACCCCGGGGGGTTGGGCGCAGATACGCAGTATTTT. Protein sequence: CASNPGGLGADTQYF.

The chain has TRBV20-1 and TRBJ2-1; D call uncertain. There are 11 residues in the CDR3. The V end was cut by 3 bases, the J end by 9 bases, with 9 bases between. In germline, CDR1 is DFQATT, CDR2 SNEGSKA (reference sequence). In nucleotides, the CDR3 is TGCAGTGCTAGTATAGCCAGTGAGCAGTTCTTC. The encoded protein is CSASIASEQFF.